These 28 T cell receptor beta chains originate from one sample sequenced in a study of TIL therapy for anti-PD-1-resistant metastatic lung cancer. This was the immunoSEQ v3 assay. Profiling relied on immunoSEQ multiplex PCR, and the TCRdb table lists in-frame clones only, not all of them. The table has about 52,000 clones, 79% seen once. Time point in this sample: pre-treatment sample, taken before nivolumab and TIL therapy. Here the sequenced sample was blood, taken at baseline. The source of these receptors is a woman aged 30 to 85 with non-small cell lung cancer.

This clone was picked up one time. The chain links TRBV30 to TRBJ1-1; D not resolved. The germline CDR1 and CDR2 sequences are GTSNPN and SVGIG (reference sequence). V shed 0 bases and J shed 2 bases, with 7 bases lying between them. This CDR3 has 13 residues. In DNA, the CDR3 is TGTGCCTGGAGTGTTAACACTAACACTGAAGCTTTCTTT. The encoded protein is CAWSVNTNTEAFF. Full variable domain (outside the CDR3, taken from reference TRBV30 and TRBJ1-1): SQTIHQWPATLVQPVGSPLSLECTVEGTSNPNLYWYRQAAGRGLQLLFYSVGIGQISSEVPQNLSASRPQDRQFILSSKKLLLSDSGFYLCAWSVNTNTEAFFGQGTRLTVV.

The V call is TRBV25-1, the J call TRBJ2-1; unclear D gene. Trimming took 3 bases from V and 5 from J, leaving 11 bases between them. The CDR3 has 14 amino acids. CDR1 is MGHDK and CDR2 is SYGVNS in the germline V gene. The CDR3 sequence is CASSEPGPHNEQFF. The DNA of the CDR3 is TGTGCCAGCAGTGAGCCCGGGCCCCACAATGAGCAGTTCTTC.

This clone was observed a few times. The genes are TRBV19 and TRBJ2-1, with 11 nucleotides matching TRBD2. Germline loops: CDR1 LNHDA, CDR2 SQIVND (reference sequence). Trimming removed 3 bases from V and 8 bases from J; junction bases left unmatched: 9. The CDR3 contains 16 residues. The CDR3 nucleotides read TGTGCCAGTAGTATGGCTAGCGGGAGGAGTATGGATGAGCAGTTCTTC. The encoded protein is CASSMASGRSMDEQFF.

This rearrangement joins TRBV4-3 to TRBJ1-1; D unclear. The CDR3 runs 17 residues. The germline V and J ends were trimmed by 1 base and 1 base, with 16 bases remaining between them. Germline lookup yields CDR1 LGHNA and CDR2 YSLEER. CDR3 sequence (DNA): TGCGCCAGCAGCCAAGCCCGCGTTCTCTTCGGGAACACTGAAGCTTTCTTT. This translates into CASSQARVLFGNTEAFF.

The CDR3: CASSSLVAGARNEQFF. In DNA form, the CDR3 reads TGTGCCAGCAGTTCCCTCGTAGCGGGAGCTCGGAATGAGCAGTTCTTC. V usage is TRBV6-5 and J usage is TRBJ2-1; TRBD2 matches 9 bases. V was clipped by 4 bases and J by 7 bases; unmatched bases: 11. This CDR3 contains 16 residues. The germline gives CDR1 MNHEY, CDR2 SVGAGI.

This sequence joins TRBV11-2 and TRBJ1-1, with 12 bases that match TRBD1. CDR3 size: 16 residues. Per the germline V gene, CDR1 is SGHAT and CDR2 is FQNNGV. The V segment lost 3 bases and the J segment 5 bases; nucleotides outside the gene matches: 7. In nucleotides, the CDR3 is TGTGCCAGCAGCTTTTCCGGGACAGGGGGCGGAACTGAAGCTTTCTTT. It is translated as CASSFSGTGGGTEAFF.

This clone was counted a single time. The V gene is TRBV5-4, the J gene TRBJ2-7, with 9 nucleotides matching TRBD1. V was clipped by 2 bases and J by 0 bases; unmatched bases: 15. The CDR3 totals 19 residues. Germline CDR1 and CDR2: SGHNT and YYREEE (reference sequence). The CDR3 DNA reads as TGTGCCAGCAGCTTTGTCTCCGGACAGGGGTTCCAAAGCTCCTACGAGCAGTACTTC. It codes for CASSFVSGQGFQSSYEQYF.

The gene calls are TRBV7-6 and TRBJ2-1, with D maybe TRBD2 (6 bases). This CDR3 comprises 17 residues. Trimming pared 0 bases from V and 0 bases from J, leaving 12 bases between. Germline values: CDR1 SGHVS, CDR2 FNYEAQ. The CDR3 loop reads CASSLAASVSSYNEQFF. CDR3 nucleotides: TGTGCCAGCAGCTTAGCGGCTAGCGTAAGCTCCTACAATGAGCAGTTCTTC.

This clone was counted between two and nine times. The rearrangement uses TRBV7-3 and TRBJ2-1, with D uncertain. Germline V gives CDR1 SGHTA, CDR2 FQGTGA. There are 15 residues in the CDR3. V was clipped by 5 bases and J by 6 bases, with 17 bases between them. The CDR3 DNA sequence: TGTGCCAGCAGCCCTTCGACGGGTCTCGTCAATGAGCAGTTCTTC. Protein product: CASSPSTGLVNEQFF.

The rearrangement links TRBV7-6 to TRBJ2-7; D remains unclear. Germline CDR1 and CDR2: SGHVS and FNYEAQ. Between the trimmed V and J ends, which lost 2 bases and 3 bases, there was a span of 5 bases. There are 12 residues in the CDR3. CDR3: CASSLLGYEQYF. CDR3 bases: TGTGCCAGCAGCTTATTAGGCTACGAGCAGTACTTC.

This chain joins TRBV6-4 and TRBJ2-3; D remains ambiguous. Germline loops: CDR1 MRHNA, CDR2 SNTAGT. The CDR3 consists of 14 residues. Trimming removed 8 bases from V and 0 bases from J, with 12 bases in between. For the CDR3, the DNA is TGTGCCAGCGCACCAGACTCCAGCACAGATACGCAGTATTTT. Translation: CASAPDSSTDTQYF.

The CDR3 is CAIRRDTFSGANVLTF. The CDR3, as DNA: TGTGCCATACGCAGGGATACTTTCTCTGGGGCCAACGTCCTGACTTTC. The genes are TRBV2 and TRBJ2-6; possible D gene TRBD1, 5 bases. Per germline, CDR1 SNHLY and CDR2 FYNNEI. This CDR3 region has 16 residues. V was pared by 10 bases and J by 0 bases, with 16 bases between.

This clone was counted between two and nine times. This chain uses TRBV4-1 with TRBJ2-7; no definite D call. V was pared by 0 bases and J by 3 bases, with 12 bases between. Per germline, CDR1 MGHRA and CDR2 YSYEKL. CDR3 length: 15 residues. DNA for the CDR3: TGCGCCAGCAGCCAAGATGCGAACGCTGACTACGAGCAGTACTTC. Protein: CASSQDANADYEQYF.

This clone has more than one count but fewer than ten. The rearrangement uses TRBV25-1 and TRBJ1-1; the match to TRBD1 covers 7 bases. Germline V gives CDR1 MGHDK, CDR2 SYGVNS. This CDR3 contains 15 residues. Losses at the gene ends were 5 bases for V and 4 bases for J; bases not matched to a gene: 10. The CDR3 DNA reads TGTGCCAGCAGTCCACCGACAGGGTCTATCACTGAAGCTTTCTTT. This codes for CASSPPTGSITEAFF.

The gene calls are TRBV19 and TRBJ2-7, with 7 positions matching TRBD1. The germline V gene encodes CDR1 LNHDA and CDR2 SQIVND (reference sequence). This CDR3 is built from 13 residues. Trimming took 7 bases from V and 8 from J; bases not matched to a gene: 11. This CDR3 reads CASNRDSWTKQYF. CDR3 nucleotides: TGTGCCAGTAACAGGGACAGCTGGACCAAGCAGTACTTC.

CDR3 nucleotide sequence: TGTGCCACCTCAGAGAACACTGAAGCTTTCTTT. Translation gives CATSENTEAFF. The V and J genes are TRBV10-3 and TRBJ1-1; D ambiguous. Trimming cost V 10 bases and J 1 base, with 7 bases left between them. The CDR3 is made up of 11 amino acids. CDR1 is ENHRY and CDR2 is SYGVKD in the germline V gene.

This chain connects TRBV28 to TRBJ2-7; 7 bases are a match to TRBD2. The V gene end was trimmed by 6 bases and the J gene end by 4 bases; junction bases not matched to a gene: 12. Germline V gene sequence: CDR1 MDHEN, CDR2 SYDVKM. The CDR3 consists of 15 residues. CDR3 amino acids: CASSGGGLGTYEQYF. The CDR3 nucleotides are TGTGCCAGCAGCGGGGGAGGGCTGGGTACTTACGAGCAGTACTTC. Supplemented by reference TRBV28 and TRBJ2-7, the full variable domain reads DVKVTQSSRYLVKRTGEKVFLECVQDMDHENMFWYRQDPGLGLRLIYFSYDVKMKEKGDIPEGYSVSREKKERFSLILESASTNQTSMYLCASSGGGLGTYEQYFGPGTRLTVT.

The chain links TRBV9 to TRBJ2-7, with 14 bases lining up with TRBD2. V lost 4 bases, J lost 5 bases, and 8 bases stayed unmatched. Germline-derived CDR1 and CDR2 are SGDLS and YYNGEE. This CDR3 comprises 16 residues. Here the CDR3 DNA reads TGTGCCAGCAGCCCAAAGGGACTAGCGGGAGACAACGAGCAGTACTTC. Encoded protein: CASSPKGLAGDNEQYF.

The CDR3 loop is CASSPGTGPGEKLFF. The CDR3 region has the DNA TGTGCCAGCAGTCCCGGGACAGGGCCGGGTGAAAAACTGTTTTTT. The V and J genes are TRBV28 and TRBJ1-4, with 9 bases matching TRBD1. The V gene end was trimmed by 5 bases and the J gene end by 7 bases; junction bases not matched to a gene: 8. The germline V gene has CDR1 MDHEN and CDR2 SYDVKM. The length of the CDR3 is 15 residues. Full variable domain (outside the CDR3, taken from reference TRBV28 and TRBJ1-4): DVKVTQSSRYLVKRTGEKVFLECVQDMDHENMFWYRQDPGLGLRLIYFSYDVKMKEKGDIPEGYSVSREKKERFSLILESASTNQTSMYLCASSPGTGPGEKLFFGSGTQLSVL.

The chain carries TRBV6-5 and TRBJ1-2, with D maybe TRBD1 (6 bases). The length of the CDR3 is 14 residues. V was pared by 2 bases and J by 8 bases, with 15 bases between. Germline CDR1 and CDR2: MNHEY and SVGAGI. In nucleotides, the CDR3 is TGTGCCAGCAGTTACACAGGGATGGGGCCGGGCTACACCTTC. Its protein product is CASSYTGMGPGYTF.

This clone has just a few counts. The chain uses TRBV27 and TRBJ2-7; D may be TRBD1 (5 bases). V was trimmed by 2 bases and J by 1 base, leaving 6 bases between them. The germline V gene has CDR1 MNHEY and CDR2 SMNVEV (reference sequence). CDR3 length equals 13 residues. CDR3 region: CASSLPGSYEQYF. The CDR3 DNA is TGTGCCAGCAGTTTACCAGGGTCCTACGAGCAGTACTTC.

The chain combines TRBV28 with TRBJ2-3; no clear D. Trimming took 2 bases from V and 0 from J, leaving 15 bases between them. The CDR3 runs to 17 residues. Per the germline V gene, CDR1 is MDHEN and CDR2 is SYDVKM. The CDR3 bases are TGTGCCAGCAGTTTAGGGTCAAGGGTAACTAGCACAGATACGCAGTATTTT. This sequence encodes CASSLGSRVTSTDTQYF.

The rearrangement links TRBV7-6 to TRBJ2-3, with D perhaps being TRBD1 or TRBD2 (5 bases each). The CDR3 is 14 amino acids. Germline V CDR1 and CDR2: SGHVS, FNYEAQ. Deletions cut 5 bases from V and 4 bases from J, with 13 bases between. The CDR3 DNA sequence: TGTGCCAGCAGCAAGGGGAGTTTTGCAGATACGCAGTATTTT. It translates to CASSKGSFADTQYF.

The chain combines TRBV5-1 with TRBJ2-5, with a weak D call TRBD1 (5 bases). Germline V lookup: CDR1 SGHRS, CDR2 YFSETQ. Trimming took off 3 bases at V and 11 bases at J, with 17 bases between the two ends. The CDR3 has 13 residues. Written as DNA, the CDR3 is TGCGCCAGCAGCTCGACAGAAAGGAATGAGCAGTACTTC. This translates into CASSSTERNEQYF.

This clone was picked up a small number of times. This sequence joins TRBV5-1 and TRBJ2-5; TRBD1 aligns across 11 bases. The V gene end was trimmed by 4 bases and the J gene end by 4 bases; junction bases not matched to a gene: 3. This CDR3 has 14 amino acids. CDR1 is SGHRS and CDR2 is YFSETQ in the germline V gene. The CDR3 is CASSHGQGAETQYF. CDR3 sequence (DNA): TGCGCCAGCAGCCACGGACAGGGGGCAGAGACCCAGTACTTC. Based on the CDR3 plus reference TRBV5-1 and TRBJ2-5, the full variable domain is KAGVTQTPRYLIKTRGQQVTLSCSPISGHRSVSWYQQTPGQGLQFLFEYFSETQRNKGNFPGRFSGRQFSNSRSEMNVSTLELGDSALYLCASSHGQGAETQYFGPGTRLLVL.

CDR3 nucleotide sequence: TGTGCCAGCAGTTTCGGACAGGGGCACTACGAGCAGTACTTC. Translation gives CASSFGQGHYEQYF. This chain uses TRBV27 with TRBJ2-7, with 9 nucleotides matching TRBD1. CDR3 length: 14 residues. Germline V gene data show CDR1 as MNHEY and CDR2 as SMNVEV (reference sequence). Unmatched junction bases numbered 3, after V lost 3 bases and J lost 3 bases.

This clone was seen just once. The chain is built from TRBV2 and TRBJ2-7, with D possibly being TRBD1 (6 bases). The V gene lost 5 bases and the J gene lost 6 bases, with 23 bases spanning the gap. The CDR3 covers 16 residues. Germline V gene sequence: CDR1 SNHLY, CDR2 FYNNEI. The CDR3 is CASSPSHGQSWGEQYF. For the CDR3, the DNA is TGTGCCAGCAGTCCCAGCCATGGACAGAGCTGGGGCGAGCAGTACTTC.

The CDR3, as DNA: TGTGCCAGCAGCTTGAGGGACAGGAACACTGAAGCTTTCTTT. Protein sequence: CASSLRDRNTEAFF. The chain carries TRBV5-4 and TRBJ1-1, with 7 bases aligning to TRBD1. With 1 base clipped from V and 1 base from J, the junction kept 1 base outside the gene matches. The CDR3 covers 14 residues. Germline CDR1 is SGHNT and CDR2 is YYREEE (reference sequence).